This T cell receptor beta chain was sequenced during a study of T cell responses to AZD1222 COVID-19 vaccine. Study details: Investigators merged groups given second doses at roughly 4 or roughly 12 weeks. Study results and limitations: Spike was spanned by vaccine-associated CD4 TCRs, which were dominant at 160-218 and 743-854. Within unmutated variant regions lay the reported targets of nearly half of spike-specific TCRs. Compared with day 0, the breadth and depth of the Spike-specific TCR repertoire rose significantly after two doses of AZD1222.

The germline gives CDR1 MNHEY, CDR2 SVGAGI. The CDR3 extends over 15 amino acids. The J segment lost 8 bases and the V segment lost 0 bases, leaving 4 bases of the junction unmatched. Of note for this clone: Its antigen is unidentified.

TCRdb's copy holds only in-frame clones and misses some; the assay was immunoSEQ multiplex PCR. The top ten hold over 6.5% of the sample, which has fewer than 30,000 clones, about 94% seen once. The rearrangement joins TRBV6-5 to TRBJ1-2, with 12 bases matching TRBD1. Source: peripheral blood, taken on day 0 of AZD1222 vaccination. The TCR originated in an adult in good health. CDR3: CASSYSGQGAGGYTF. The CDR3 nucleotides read TGTGCCAGCAGTTACTCGGGACAGGGGGCTGGCGGCTACACCTTC.